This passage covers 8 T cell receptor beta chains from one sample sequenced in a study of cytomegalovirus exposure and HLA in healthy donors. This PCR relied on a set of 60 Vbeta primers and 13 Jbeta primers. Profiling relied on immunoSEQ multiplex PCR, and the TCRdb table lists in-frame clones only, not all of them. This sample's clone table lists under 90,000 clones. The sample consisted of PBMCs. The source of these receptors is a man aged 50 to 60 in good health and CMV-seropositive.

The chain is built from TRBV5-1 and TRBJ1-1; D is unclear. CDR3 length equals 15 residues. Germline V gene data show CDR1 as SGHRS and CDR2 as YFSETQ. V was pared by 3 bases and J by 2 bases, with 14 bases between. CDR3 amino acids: CASSSLPGSNTEAFF. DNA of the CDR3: TGCGCCAGCAGCTCTTTACCGGGATCTAACACTGAAGCTTTCTTT. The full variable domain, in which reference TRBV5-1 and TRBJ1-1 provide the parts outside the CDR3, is KAGVTQTPRYLIKTRGQQVTLSCSPISGHRSVSWYQQTPGQGLQFLFEYFSETQRNKGNFPGRFSGRQFSNSRSEMNVSTLELGDSALYLCASSSLPGSNTEAFFGQGTRLTVV.

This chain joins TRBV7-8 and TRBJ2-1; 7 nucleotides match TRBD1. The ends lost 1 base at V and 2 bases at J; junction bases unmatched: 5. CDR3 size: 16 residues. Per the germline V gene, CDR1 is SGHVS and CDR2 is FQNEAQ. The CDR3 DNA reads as TGTGCCAGCAGCTTAGTCGGACAGGCGGCCTACAATGAGCAGTTCTTC. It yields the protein CASSLVGQAAYNEQFF.

CDR3 region: CASRAGQAYTGELFF. The CDR3, as DNA: TGTGCCAGCAGGGCCGGACAGGCGTACACCGGGGAGCTGTTTTTT. The V call is TRBV6-1, the J call TRBJ2-2; 7 positions agree with TRBD1. The germline V gene encodes CDR1 MNHNS and CDR2 SASEGT. J lost 3 bases, V lost 6 bases, and 7 bases had no gene match. This CDR3 is 15 amino acids long.

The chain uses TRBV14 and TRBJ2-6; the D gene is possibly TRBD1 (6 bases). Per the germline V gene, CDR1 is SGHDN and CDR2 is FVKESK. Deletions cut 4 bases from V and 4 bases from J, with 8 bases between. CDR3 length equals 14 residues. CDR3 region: CASSLGTGANVLTF. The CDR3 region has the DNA TGTGCCAGCAGCCTGGGGACAGGGGCCAACGTCCTGACTTTC.

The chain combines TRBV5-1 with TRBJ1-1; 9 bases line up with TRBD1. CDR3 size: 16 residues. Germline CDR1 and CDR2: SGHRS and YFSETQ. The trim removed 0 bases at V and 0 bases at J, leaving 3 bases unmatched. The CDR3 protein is CASSLVGQGLNTEAFF. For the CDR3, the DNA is TGCGCCAGCAGCTTGGTCGGACAGGGGCTGAACACTGAAGCTTTCTTT.

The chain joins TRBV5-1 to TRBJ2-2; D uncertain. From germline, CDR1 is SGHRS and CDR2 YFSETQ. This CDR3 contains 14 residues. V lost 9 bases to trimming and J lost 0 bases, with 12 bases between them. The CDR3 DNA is TGCGCCACCACCCCCACGGCGAACACCGGGGAGCTGTTTTTT. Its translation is CATTPTANTGELFF.

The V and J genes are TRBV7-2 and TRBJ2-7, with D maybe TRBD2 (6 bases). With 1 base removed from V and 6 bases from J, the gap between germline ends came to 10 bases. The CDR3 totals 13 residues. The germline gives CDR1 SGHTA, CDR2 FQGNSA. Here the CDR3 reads CASSLGRGIEQYV. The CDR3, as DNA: TGTGCCAGCAGCTTAGGACGGGGGATCGAGCAGTACGTC.

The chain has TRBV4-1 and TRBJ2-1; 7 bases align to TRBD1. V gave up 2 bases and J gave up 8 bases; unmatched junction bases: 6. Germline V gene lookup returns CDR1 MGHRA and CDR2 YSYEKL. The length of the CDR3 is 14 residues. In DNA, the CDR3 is TGCGCCAGCAGCCAACCGAACAGGGGAGATGAGCAGTTCTTC. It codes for CASSQPNRGDEQFF.